This passage covers 8 T cell receptor beta chains from one sample sequenced in a study of T-cell reconstitution after alpha-beta-depleted transplantation in children. Unique molecular identifiers were used in preparing the TCRbeta library. TCRdb processed the PCR reads anew with MiXCR; each CDR3 protein has one entry. The sample holds a few hundred thousand distinct CDR3 sequences; about 9.6% are singletons and the top ten take about 4.8%. Sample: PBMCs from the stem cell graft donor, taken from the stem cell graft. These receptors were taken from a human donor who donated a stem cell graft to a child with SCID.

This clonotype came up a few times. The chain employs TRBV25-1 and TRBJ1-6; D ambiguous. V dropped 6 bases and J dropped 0 bases, with 12 bases sitting between them. The CDR3 runs to 16 residues. Germline-derived CDR1 and CDR2 are MGHDK and SYGVNS. The chain's CDR3 is CASRIGRSSYNSPLHF. The CDR3 DNA sequence: TGTGCCAGCAGGATCGGAAGGAGCTCCTATAATTCACCCCTCCACTTT.

This clonotype was picked up many times. The chain is built from TRBV15 and TRBJ2-1; 7 bases line up with TRBD2. This CDR3 has 16 residues. Germline CDR1 is LNHNV and CDR2 is YYDKDF (reference sequence). V lost 0 bases to trimming and J lost 7 bases; unmatched junction nucleotides: 9. The CDR3 sequence is CATSRDYGGSVNEQFF. As DNA, the CDR3 is TGTGCCACCAGCAGAGATTACGGGGGGTCGGTGAATGAGCAGTTCTTC.

This clonotype has at least ten counts. V gene TRBV10-2 combines with J gene TRBJ1-2; 7 nucleotides match TRBD1. V gave up 8 bases and J gave up 2 bases; unmatched junction bases: 11. The CDR3 length is 15 residues. The V gene's germline CDR1 is WSHSY and CDR2 SAAADI. This chain's CDR3 is CASSSPGQKNYGYTF. In DNA, the CDR3 is TGCGCCAGCTCATCACCGGGACAGAAAAACTATGGCTACACCTTC.

This clonotype was recorded many times. The V call is TRBV20-1, the J call TRBJ2-3; the match to TRBD2 covers 10 bases. The CDR3 spans 15 residues. Germline V CDR1 and CDR2: DFQATT, SNEGSKA (reference sequence). V shed 0 bases, J shed 5 bases, and the junction held 5 bases outside the gene matches. This chain's CDR3 is CSARDPSGGVDTQYF. The CDR3 DNA reads as TGCAGTGCTAGAGATCCTAGCGGGGGAGTAGATACGCAGTATTTT.

There are a few counts of this clonotype. The chain's CDR3 is CAISYGQGRGTEAFF. CDR3 DNA: TGTGCCATCAGCTACGGACAGGGCCGTGGCACTGAAGCTTTCTTT. The chain joins TRBV10-3 to TRBJ1-1; 8 bases are a match to TRBD1. The germline CDR1 and CDR2 sequences are ENHRY and SYGVKD. Trimming took 6 bases from V and 4 from J; bases not matched to a gene: 10. The length of the CDR3 is 15 residues.

This clonotype was counted at least ten times. V is TRBV5-1 and J is TRBJ1-2, with D possibly TRBD1 on 5 matching bases. V was pared by 0 bases and J by 3 bases, with 9 bases between. The CDR3 is 14 amino acids. From germline, CDR1 is SGHRS and CDR2 YFSETQ. CDR3 loop: CASSLAVGDYGYTF. The CDR3 nucleotides are TGCGCCAGCAGCTTGGCGGTGGGGGACTATGGCTACACCTTC.

This clonotype appeared many times. The chain recombines TRBV20-1 with TRBJ1-6; unclear D gene. The CDR3 totals 13 residues. Per the germline V gene, CDR1 is DFQATT and CDR2 is SNEGSKA (reference sequence). The V and J ends lost 3 bases and 7 bases respectively, with 10 bases between them. CDR3 DNA sequence: TGCAGTGCTAGTGTGGGTGGCAATTCACCCCTCCACTTT. Translating it yields CSASVGGNSPLHF.

Ten or more counts support this clonotype. V is TRBV27 and J is TRBJ1-1; TRBD1 matches 9 bases. CDR1 is MNHEY, CDR2 SMNVEV, per germline (reference sequence). CDR3 length equals 15 residues. With V trimmed by 0 bases and J by 4 bases, 3 bases remained unmatched. The CDR3 DNA reads TGTGCCAGCAGTTTATCTGACAGGGGGTTCACTGAAGCTTTCTTT. It is translated as CASSLSDRGFTEAFF.